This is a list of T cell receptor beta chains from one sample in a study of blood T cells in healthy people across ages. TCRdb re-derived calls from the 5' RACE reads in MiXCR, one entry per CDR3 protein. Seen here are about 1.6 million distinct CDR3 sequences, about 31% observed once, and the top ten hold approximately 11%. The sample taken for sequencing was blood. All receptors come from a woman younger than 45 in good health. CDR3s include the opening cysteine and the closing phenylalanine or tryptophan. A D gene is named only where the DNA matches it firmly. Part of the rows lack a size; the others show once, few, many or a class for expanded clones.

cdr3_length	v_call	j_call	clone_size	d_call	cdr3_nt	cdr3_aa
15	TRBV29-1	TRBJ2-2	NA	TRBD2	TGCAGCGTGATTAGCGGGAGTCGGTTCACCGGGGAGCGGTTTTTT	CSVISGSRFTGERFF
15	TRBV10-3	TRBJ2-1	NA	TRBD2	TGTGCCATCAGTGGGATAGCGGGAGGCTACAATGAGCAGTTCTTC	CAISGIAGGYNEQFF
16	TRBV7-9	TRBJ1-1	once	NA	TGTGCCAGCAGCTTAGCGGGGTTATCCATGGACACTGAAGCTTTCTTT	CASSLAGLSMDTEAFF
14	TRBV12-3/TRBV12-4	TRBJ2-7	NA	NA	TGTGCCAGCAGTTTGATTAGGGGGTCTGACGAGCAGTACTTC	CASSLIRGSDEQYF
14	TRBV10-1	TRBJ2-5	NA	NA	TGCGCCAGCAGTGGAAAGGGAGAAATGGAGACCCAGTACTTC	CASSGKGEMETQYF
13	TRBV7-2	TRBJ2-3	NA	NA	TGTGCCAGCAGCTTAGTAGTATCGGATACGCAGTATTTT	CASSLVVSDTQYF
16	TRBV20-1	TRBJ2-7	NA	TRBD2	TGCAGTGCTAGAGAAGGGACTAGCGGCCTTCACGACGAGCAGTACTTC	CSAREGTSGLHDEQYF
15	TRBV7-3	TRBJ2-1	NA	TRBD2	TGTGCCAGCAGCTTCACCGGGACTAGCGTGGATGAGCAGTTCTTC	CASSFTGTSVDEQFF
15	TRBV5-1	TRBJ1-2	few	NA	TGCGCCAGCAGCTTGTTAGGGCACAGAGACTATGGCTACACCTTC	CASSLLGHRDYGYTF
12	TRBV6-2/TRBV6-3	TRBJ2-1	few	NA	TGTGCCAGCAGGCCCCCCATGCGTGAGCAGTTCTTC	CASRPPMREQFF
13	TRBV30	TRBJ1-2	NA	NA	TGTGCCTGGAGCGACCGGGACAACTATGGCTACACCTTC	CAWSDRDNYGYTF
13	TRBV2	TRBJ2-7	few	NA	TGTGCCAGCAGACCCCCCCCAAACTACGAGCAGTACTTC	CASRPPPNYEQYF
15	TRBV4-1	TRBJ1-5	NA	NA	TGCGCCAGCAGCCAAGAGGAGACGGTATCCTCGCCCCAGCATTTT	CASSQEETVSSPQHF
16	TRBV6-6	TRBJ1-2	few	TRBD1	TGTGCCAGCAGTTCTACTCCGGGACAGTCTAACTATGGTTACACCTTC	CASSSTPGQSNYGYTF
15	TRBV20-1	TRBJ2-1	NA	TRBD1	TGCAGTGCTAGACCGAACAGGGGACCCTACAATGAGCGGTTCTTC	CSARPNRGPYNERFF
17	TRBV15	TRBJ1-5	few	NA	TGTGCCACCAGCAGAGATTATGGCAGGGCTAGCAATCAGCCCCAGCATTTT	CATSRDYGRASNQPQHF
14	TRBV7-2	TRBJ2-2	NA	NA	TGTGCCAGCAGCCCCGGGGCGCTAGGAAATGGGCTGTTTTTT	CASSPGALGNGLFF
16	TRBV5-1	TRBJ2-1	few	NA	TGCGCCAGCAGCTTAAAGCTTGGGGGGACGTACAATGAGCAGTTCTTC	CASSLKLGGTYNEQFF
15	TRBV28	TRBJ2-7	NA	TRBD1	TGTGCCAGCAGTTTAGGACAGGTACCATCCTACGAGCAGTACTTC	CASSLGQVPSYEQYF
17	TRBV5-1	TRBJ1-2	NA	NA	TGCGCCAGCAGCTTGGTCCGGGACGGGAAAATTAACTATGGCTACACCTTC	CASSLVRDGKINYGYTF
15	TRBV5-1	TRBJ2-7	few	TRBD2	TGCGCCAGCAGCTTCTTAACTAGCGGTATCCACGAGCAGTACTTC	CASSFLTSGIHEQYF
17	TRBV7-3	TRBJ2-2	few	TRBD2	TGTGCCAGCAGCCCCCATGCTAGCGGCTTGAACACCGGGGAGCTGTTTTTT	CASSPHASGLNTGELFF
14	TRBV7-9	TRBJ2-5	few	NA	TGTGCCAGCAGCGCGTCTAGGACGGGGGAGACCCAGTACTTC	CASSASRTGETQYF
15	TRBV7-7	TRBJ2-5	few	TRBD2	TGTGCCAGCAGCTCGGGACTAGTCGCTCAAGAGACCCAGTACTTC	CASSSGLVAQETQYF